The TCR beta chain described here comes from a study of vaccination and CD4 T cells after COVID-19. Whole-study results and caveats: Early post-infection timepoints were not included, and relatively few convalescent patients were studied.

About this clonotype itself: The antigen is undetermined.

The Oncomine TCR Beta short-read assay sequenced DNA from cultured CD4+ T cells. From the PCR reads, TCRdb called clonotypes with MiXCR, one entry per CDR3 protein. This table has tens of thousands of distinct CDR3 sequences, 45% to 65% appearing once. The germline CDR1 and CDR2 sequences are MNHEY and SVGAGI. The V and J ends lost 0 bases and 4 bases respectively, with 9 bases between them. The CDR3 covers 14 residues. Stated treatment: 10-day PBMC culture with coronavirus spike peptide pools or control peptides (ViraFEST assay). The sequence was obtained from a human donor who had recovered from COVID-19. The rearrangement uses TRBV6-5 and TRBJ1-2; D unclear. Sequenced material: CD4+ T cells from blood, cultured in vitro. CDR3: CASSYSRQVYGYTF. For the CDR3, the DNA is TGTGCCAGCAGTTACTCGCGGCAGGTCTATGGCTACACCTTC.